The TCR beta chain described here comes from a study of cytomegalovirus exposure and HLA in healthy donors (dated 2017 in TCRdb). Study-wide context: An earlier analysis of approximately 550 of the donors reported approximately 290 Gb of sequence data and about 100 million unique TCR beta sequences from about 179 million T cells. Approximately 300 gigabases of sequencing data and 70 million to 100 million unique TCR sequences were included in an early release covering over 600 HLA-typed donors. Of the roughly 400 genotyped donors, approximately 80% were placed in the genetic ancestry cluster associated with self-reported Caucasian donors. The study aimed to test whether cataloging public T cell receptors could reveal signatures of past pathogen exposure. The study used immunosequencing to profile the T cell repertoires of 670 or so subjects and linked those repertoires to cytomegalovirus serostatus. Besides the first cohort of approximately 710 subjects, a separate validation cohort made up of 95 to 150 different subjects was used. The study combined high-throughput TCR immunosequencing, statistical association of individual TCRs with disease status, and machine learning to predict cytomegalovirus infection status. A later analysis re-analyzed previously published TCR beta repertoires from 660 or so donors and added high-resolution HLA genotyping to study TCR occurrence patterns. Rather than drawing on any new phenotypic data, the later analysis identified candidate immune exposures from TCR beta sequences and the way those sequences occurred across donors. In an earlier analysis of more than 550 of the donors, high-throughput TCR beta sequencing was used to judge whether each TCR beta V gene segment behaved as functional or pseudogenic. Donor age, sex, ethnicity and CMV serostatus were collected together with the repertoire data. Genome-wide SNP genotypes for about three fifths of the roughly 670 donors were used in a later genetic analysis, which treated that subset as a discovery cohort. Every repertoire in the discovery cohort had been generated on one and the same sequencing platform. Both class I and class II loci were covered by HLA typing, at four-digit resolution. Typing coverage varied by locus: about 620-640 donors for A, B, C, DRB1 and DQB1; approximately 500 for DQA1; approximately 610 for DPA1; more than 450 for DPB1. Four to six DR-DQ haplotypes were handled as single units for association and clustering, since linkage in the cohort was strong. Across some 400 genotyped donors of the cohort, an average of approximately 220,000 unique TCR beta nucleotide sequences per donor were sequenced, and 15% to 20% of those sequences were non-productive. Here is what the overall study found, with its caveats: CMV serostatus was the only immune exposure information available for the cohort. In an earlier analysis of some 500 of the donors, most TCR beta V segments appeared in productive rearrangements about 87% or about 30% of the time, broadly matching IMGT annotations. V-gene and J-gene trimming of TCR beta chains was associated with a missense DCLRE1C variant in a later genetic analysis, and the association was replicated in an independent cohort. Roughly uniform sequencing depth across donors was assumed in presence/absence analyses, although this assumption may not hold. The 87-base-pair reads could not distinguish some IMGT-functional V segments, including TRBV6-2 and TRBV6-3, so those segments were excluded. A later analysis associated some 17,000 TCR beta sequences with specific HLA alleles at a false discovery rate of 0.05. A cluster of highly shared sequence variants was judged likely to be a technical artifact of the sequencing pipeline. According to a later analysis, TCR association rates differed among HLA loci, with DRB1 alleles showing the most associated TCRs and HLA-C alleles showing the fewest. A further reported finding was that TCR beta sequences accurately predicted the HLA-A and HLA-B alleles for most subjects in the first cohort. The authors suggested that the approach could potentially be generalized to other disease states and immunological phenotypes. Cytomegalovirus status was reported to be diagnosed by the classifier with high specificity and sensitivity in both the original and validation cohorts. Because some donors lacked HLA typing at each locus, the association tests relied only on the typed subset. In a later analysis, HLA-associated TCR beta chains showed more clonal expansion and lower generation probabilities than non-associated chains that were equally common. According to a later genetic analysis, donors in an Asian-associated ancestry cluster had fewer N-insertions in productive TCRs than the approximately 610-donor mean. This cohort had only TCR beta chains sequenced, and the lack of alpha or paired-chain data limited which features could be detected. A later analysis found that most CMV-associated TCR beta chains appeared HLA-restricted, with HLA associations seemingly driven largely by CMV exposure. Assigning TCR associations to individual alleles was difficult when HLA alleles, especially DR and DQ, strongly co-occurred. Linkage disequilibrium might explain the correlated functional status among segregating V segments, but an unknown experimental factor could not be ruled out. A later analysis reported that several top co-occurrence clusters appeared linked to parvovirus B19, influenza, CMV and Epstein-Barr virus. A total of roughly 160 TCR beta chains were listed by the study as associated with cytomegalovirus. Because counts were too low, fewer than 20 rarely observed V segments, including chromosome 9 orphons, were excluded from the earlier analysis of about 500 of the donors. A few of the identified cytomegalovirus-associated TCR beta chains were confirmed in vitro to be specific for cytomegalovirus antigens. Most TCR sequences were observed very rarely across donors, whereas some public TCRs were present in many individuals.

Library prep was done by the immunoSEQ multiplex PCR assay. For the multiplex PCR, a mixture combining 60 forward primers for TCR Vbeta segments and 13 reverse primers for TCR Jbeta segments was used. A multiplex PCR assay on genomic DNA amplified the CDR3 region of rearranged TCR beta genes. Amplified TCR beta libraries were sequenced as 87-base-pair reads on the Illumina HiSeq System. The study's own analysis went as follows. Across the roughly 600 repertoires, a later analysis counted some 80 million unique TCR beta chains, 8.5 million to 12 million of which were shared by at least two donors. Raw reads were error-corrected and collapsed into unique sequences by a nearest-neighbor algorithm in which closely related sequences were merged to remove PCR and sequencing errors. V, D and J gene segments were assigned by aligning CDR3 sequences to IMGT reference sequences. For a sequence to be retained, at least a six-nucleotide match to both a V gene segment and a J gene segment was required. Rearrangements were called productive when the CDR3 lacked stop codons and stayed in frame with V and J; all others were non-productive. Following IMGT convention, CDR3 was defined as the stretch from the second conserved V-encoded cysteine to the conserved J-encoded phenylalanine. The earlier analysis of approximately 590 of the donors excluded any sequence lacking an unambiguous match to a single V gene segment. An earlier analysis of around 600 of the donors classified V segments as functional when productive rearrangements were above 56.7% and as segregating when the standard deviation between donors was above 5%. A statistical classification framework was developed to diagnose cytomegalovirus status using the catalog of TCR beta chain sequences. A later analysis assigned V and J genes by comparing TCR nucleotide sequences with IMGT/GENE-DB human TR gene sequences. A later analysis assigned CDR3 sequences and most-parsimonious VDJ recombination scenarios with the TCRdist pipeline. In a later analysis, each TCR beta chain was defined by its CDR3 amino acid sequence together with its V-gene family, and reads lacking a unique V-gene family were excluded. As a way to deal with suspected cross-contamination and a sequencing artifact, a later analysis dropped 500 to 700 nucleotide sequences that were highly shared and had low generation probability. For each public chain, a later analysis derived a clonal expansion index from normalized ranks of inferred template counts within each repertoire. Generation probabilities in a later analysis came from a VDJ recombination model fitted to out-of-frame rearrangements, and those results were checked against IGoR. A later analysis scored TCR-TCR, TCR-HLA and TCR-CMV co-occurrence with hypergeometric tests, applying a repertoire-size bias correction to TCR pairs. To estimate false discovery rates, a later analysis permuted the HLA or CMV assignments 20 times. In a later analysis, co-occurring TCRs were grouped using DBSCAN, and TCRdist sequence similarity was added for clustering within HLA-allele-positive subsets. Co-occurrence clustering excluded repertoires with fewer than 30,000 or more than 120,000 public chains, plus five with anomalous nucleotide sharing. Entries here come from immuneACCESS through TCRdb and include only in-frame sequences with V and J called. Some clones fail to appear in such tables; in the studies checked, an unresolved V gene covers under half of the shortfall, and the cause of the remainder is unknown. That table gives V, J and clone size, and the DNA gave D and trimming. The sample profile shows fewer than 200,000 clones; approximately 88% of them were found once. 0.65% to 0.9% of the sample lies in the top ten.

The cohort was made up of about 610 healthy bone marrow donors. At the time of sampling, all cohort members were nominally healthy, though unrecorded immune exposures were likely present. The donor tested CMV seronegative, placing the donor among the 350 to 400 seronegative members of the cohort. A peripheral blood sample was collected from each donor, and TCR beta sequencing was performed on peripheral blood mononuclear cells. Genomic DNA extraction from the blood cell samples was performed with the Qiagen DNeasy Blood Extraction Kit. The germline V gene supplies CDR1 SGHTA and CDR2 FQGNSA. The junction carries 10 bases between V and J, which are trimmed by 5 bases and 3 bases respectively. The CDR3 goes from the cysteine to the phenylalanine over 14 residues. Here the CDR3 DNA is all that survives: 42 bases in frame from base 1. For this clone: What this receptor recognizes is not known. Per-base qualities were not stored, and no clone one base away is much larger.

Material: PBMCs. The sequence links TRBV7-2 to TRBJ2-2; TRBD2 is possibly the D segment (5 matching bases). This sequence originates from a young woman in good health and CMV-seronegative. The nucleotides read TGTGCCAGCAGCAAAGGACTCTACACCGGGGAGCTGTTTTTT. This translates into CASSKGLYTGELFF.